These 27 T cell receptor beta chains originate from one sample sequenced in a study of T cells after yellow fever vaccination. TCRdb recomputed calls from the 5' RACE reads with MiXCR, one row per CDR3 protein. This table holds around 350,000 distinct CDR3 sequences, more than 5.5% found once. The sample here was PBMCs, taken 5 days after the yellow fever booster vaccination. The receptors stem from a man aged 30 to 39 who received the YFV17D yellow fever vaccine.

A few counts support this clonotype. This chain connects TRBV5-4 to TRBJ1-1, with D possibly matching TRBD1 (5 bases). The CDR3 length is 15 residues. Germline-derived CDR1 and CDR2 are SGHNT and YYREEE (reference sequence). The ends were cut back, 2 bases at V and 8 bases at J, with 19 bases in the middle. The DNA of the CDR3 is TGTGCCAGCAGCTTAGTCCGCGGGACTTTAACCGAAGCTTTCTTT. Amino acid sequence: CASSLVRGTLTEAFF.

The table lists this clonotype with a few counts. The gene calls are TRBV4-3 and TRBJ1-2; D not resolved. Germline V gene lookup returns CDR1 LGHNA and CDR2 YSLEER. Trimming removed 1 base at V and 4 bases at J, with 10 bases between. This CDR3 has 14 residues. Here the CDR3 reads CASSQAAEGYGYTF. The CDR3 bases are TGCGCCAGCAGCCAAGCTGCGGAGGGCTATGGCTACACCTTC.

This clonotype showed up just a few times. The chain uses TRBV11-2 and TRBJ2-5, with 7 bases aligning to TRBD2. V gave up 1 base and J gave up 5 bases; unmatched junction bases: 7. The CDR3 is 15 residues long. The V gene's germline CDR1 is SGHAT and CDR2 FQNNGV. CDR3 sequence reads: CASSLGASGGETQYF. In nucleotides, the CDR3 is TGTGCCAGCAGCTTAGGGGCTAGCGGAGGGGAGACCCAGTACTTC. Filled out from reference TRBV11-2 and TRBJ2-5, the complete variable domain reads EAGVAQSPRYKIIEKRQSVAFWCNPISGHATLYWYQQILGQGPKLLIQFQNNGVVDDSQLPKDRFSAERLKGVDSTLKIQPAKLEDSAVYLCASSLGASGGETQYFGPGTRLLVL.

This clonotype came up a few times. The chain couples TRBV4-3 to TRBJ2-7; D uncertain. Deletions cut 2 bases from V and 0 bases from J, with 14 bases between. The CDR3 has 16 residues. In germline, CDR1 is LGHNA, CDR2 YSLEER. CDR3: CASSQSAHLSSYEQYF. In DNA, the CDR3 is TGCGCCAGCAGCCAATCAGCCCATCTTAGCTCCTACGAGCAGTACTTC.

This clonotype appeared many times. The chain links TRBV7-9 to TRBJ2-7; D unresolved. CDR1 and CDR2 (germline): SEHNR, FQNEAQ (reference sequence). With 0 bases removed from V and 2 bases from J, the gap between germline ends came to 8 bases. The CDR3 has 14 amino acids. The CDR3 is CASSLATVTYEQYF. DNA for the CDR3: TGTGCCAGCAGCTTAGCTACAGTTACCTACGAGCAGTACTTC. Looking up the rest from reference TRBV7-9 and TRBJ2-7 gives the full variable domain: DTGVSQNPRHKITKRGQNVTFRCDPISEHNRLYWYRQTLGQGPEFLTYFQNEAQLEKSRLLSDRFSAERPKGSFSTLEIQRTEQGDSAMYLCASSLATVTYEQYFGPGTRLTVT.

J is TRBJ2-5 and V is TRBV5-1, with D hard to call. V dropped 2 bases and J dropped 1 base, with 9 bases sitting between them. This CDR3 comprises 14 residues. The V gene's germline CDR1 is SGHRS and CDR2 YFSETQ. CDR3 loop: CASSFMDGQETQYF. The CDR3 DNA reads TGCGCCAGCAGCTTCATGGACGGCCAAGAGACCCAGTACTTC.

This clonotype came up once. The chain joins TRBV20-1 to TRBJ2-7, with a weak D call TRBD2 (7 bases). V was trimmed by 6 bases and J by 4 bases, leaving 22 bases between them. This CDR3 is 15 amino acids long. Germline V gene lookup returns CDR1 DFQATT and CDR2 SNEGSKA (reference sequence). The CDR3 loop reads CSAPAGAGDPYEQYF. DNA for the CDR3: TGCAGTGCGCCCGCAGGGGCGGGAGACCCTTACGAGCAGTACTTC.

This chain uses TRBV5-1 with TRBJ1-1; weak D call: TRBD1 (6 bases). This CDR3 is 15 amino acids long. V was clipped by 0 bases and J by 7 bases, with 16 bases between them. Looked up from germline, CDR1 is SGHRS and CDR2 is YFSETQ. The CDR3 is CASSLEGGTLSEAFF. The CDR3 DNA sequence: TGCGCCAGCAGCTTGGAGGGGGGCACCCTTAGTGAAGCTTTCTTT.

The CDR3 loop reads CASSQVGQAVYEQYF. The CDR3 nucleotides read TGTGCCAGCAGCCAAGTGGGACAGGCCGTCTACGAGCAGTACTTC. The chain carries TRBV3-1 and TRBJ2-7; 8 nucleotides match TRBD1. The CDR3 runs 15 residues. The V gene's germline CDR1 is LGHDT and CDR2 YNNKEL (reference sequence). The V and J ends lost 1 base and 3 bases, in that order; junction bases with no gene match: 5.

This clonotype has more than one count but fewer than ten. V and J are TRBV27 and TRBJ2-3; 7 nucleotides align to TRBD2. CDR1 is MNHEY and CDR2 is SMNVEV in the germline V gene (reference sequence). J gave up 10 bases and V 8 bases, and 6 bases lay outside the gene matches. The CDR3 consists of 11 residues. The CDR3 nucleotides read TGTGCCAGCGGGACCCTAGCGGCGCAGTATTTT. Translation: CASGTLAAQYF.

This clonotype occurred a few times. The chain recombines TRBV6-2 or TRBV6-3 with TRBJ2-3, with 7 bases identical to TRBD1. Germline CDR1 MNHEY, CDR2 SVGEGT. V lost 7 bases and J lost 7; bases outside the gene matches: 5. This CDR3 region has 12 residues. CDR3 bases: TGTGCCAGCACTCACAGGGGAAATACGCAGTATTTT. It encodes CASTHRGNTQYF.

This clonotype came up a few times. The rearrangement joins TRBV12-3 or TRBV12-4 to TRBJ2-5, with a tentative D call TRBD1 (5 bases). CDR3 length: 13 amino acids. V was cut by 5 bases and J by 7 bases, with 14 bases left in between. The CDR3 spells CASSLDSPGTQYF. The DNA of the CDR3 is TGTGCCAGCAGTCTTGACAGCCCGGGGACCCAGTACTTC.

The DNA for the CDR3 is TGCAGTGCTAGGGCCTTTCCGGGACAGGGTGACAATGAGCAGTTCTTC. It is translated as CSARAFPGQGDNEQFF. This rearrangement joins TRBV20-1 to TRBJ2-1, with 9 bases fitting TRBD1. The CDR3 runs 16 residues. Germline CDR1 reads DFQATT; CDR2 reads SNEGSKA (reference sequence). Unmatched junction bases numbered 11, after V lost 3 bases and J lost 5 bases.

This clonotype was seen a handful of times. The chain has TRBV29-1 and TRBJ2-3; TRBD2 aligns across 8 bases. Germline loops: CDR1 SQVTM, CDR2 ANQGSEA. This CDR3 region has 16 residues. With 3 bases clipped from V and 4 bases from J, the junction kept 12 bases outside the gene matches. CDR3 region: CSVDGTLPGGPDTQYF. CDR3 nucleotides: TGCAGCGTTGACGGAACCCTTCCGGGAGGGCCAGATACGCAGTATTTT.

With respect to this clonotype: Relative to the germline gene, one junction end is altered; a read error may explain this. The CDR3, as DNA: TGTGCCAGCACCCCGGGACTAGCGAACGAGCGGTTCTTC. Translation: CASTPGLANERFF. The chain has TRBV28 and TRBJ2-1; 10 bases are shared with TRBD2. This CDR3 region has 13 residues. Germline V lookup: CDR1 MDHEN, CDR2 SYDVKM.

This clonotype was found a few times. The V and J genes are TRBV11-1 and TRBJ2-5, with 10 bases aligning to TRBD2. With 1 base clipped from V and 5 bases from J, the junction kept 13 bases outside the gene matches. Germline V gene data show CDR1 as SGHAT and CDR2 as FQDESV (reference sequence). The CDR3 consists of 18 residues. The CDR3 is CASSLGTSGSRWVETQYF. In nucleotides, the CDR3 is TGTGCCAGCAGCTTAGGGACTAGCGGTTCCCGTTGGGTGGAGACCCAGTACTTC.

This clonotype has a count of ten or more. This sequence joins TRBV4-3 and TRBJ2-1; D remains unclear. The CDR3 extends over 15 amino acids. From germline, CDR1 is LGHNA and CDR2 YSLEER. V was pared by 0 bases and J by 12 bases, with 18 bases between. The CDR3 DNA is TGCGCCAGCAGCCAAGATGATGGAGCCCGACGGCGGCAGTTCTTC. Protein product: CASSQDDGARRRQFF.

This clonotype was picked up a small number of times. The genes are TRBV5-1 and TRBJ2-3; 15 bases are shared with TRBD2. J lost 4 bases, V lost 4 bases, and 10 bases had no gene match. CDR3 length: 18 residues. Looked up from germline, CDR1 is SGHRS and CDR2 is YFSETQ. The CDR3 region has the DNA TGCGCCAGCAGCCTATACGGGACTAGCGGGAGGTTAGCAGATACGCAGTATTTT. This translates into CASSLYGTSGRLADTQYF.

This sequence joins TRBV5-1 and TRBJ2-7, with 7 positions matching TRBD1. Trimming removed 4 bases from V and 5 bases from J; junction bases left unmatched: 9. CDR1 is SGHRS and CDR2 is YFSETQ in the germline V gene. The CDR3 is made up of 14 amino acids. The CDR3 loop is CASSRGDSGNEQYF. DNA of the CDR3: TGCGCCAGCAGCCGAGGGGACAGTGGAAACGAGCAGTACTTC. Full variable domain (remainder filled in from reference TRBV5-1 and TRBJ2-7): KAGVTQTPRYLIKTRGQQVTLSCSPISGHRSVSWYQQTPGQGLQFLFEYFSETQRNKGNFPGRFSGRQFSNSRSEMNVSTLELGDSALYLCASSRGDSGNEQYFGPGTRLTVT.

There are a few counts of this clonotype. V usage is TRBV7-2 and J usage is TRBJ2-1; 12 bases fit TRBD2. This CDR3 is 15 amino acids long. V trimming: 3 bases; J trimming: 8 bases; junction bases outside the gene matches: 5. Looked up from germline, CDR1 is SGHTA and CDR2 is FQGNSA. The CDR3 is CASSLTSGSWDEQFF. CDR3 nucleotides: TGTGCCAGCAGCTTGACTAGCGGGAGTTGGGATGAGCAGTTCTTC.

This clonotype was detected a few times. The chain joins TRBV7-2 to TRBJ2-7; D uncertain. This CDR3 region has 13 residues. The germline CDR1 and CDR2 sequences are SGHTA and FQGNSA. The V and J ends lost 3 bases and 5 bases respectively, with 11 bases between them. CDR3 DNA: TGTGCCAGCAGCTTCTTTTCACGCGACGAGCAGTACTTC. It codes for CASSFFSRDEQYF.

This clonotype was observed a handful of times. The chain uses TRBV20-1 and TRBJ2-1; 13 positions match TRBD2. Germline V CDR1 and CDR2: DFQATT, SNEGSKA (reference sequence). The ends lost 3 bases at V and 3 bases at J; junction bases unmatched: 17. The CDR3 loop spans 20 amino acids. CDR3 residues: CSARGRGTSGTGTYYNEQFF. The CDR3, as DNA: TGCAGTGCTAGGGGGCGCGGGACTAGCGGGACTGGGACGTACTACAATGAGCAGTTCTTC.

The chain uses TRBV5-1 and TRBJ2-7; 10 nucleotides agree with TRBD1. From germline, CDR1 is SGHRS and CDR2 YFSETQ. V dropped 0 bases and J dropped 7; count of bases not matched to a gene: 4. The CDR3 covers 14 residues. In DNA, the CDR3 is TGCGCCAGCAGCTTGGGGGACAGGGGACGGGAGCAGTACTTC. Amino acid sequence: CASSLGDRGREQYF.

The chain couples TRBV20-1 to TRBJ2-2; TRBD2 matches at 9 bases. Germline V lookup: CDR1 DFQATT, CDR2 SNEGSKA (reference sequence). Trimming at V came to 3 bases and at J to 4 bases, leaving 9 bases not matched to a gene. The CDR3 spans 16 residues. DNA of the CDR3: TGCAGTGCTAGTGGGTTAGCGGGAGATTTCACCGGGGAGCTGTTTTTT. This gives the protein CSASGLAGDFTGELFF.

This clonotype was seen more than once but under ten times. The chain joins TRBV7-2 to TRBJ2-1, with TRBD2 matching 11 bases. V gave up 5 bases and J gave up 7 bases; unmatched junction bases: 13. The germline V gene encodes CDR1 SGHTA and CDR2 FQGNSA. The CDR3 length is 17 residues. CDR3 in DNA: TGTGCCAGCAGCCCCCAGGGGCTAGCGGGAGGTGGGAATGAGCAGTTCTTC. The encoded protein is CASSPQGLAGGGNEQFF. Supplemented by reference TRBV7-2 and TRBJ2-1, the full variable domain reads GAGVSQSPSNKVTEKGKDVELRCDPISGHTALYWYRQSLGQGLEFLIYFQGNSAPDKSGLPSDRFSAERTGGSVSTLTIQRTQQEDSAVYLCASSPQGLAGGGNEQFFGPGTRLTVL.

This clonotype was seen more than once but under ten times. The chain is built from TRBV11-2 and TRBJ1-1, with a weak D call TRBD1 (5 bases). The CDR3 sequence is 13 residues long. Trimming took off 4 bases at V and 4 bases at J, with 10 bases between the two ends. Germline assignment: CDR1 SGHAT and CDR2 FQNNGV. CDR3 DNA sequence: TGTGCCAGCAGCTGGGGGGGGGGCACTGAAGCTTTCTTT. Protein sequence: CASSWGGGTEAFF.

This clonotype was picked up many times. The chain carries TRBV5-1 and TRBJ1-2; D gene uncertain. Germline V gene lookup returns CDR1 SGHRS and CDR2 YFSETQ. The CDR3 runs to 13 residues. Deletions cut 3 bases from V and 3 bases from J, with 9 bases between. In DNA form, the CDR3 reads TGCGCCAGCAGCTCGGCGGGGTACTATGGCTACACCTTC. Its translation: CASSSAGYYGYTF.